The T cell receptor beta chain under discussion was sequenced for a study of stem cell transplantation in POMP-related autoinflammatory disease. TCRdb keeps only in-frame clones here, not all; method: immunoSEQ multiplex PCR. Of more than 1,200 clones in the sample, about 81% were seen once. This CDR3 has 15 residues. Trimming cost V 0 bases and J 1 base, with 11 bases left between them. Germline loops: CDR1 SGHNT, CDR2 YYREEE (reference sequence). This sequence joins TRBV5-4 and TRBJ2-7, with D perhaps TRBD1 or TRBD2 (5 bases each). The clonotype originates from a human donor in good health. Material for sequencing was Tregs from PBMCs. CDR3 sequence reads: CASSLAGTLSYEQYF. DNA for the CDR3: TGTGCCAGCAGCTTGGCCGGGACCCTGTCCTACGAGCAGTACTTC.